A selection of T cell receptor beta chains follows, all from one sample in a study of beta chain features in type 1 diabetes. TCRdb keeps only in-frame clones here, not all; method: immunoSEQ multiplex PCR. Of about 320,000 clones in the sample, about 15% were seen once. Sequencing used central memory CD4+ T cells from blood. These receptors were obtained from a young man in good health. Each CDR3 is given with its conserved first and last residue. A D gene is named only where the DNA matches it firmly. Where a row states a size, it is once, few, many or the class of an expanded clone; other rows omit it.

j_call v_call d_call cdr3_length clone_size cdr3_aa cdr3_nt
TRBJ1-2 TRBV7-2 TRBD1 15 - CASSPRGQGASGYTF TGTGCCAGCAGCCCCAGAGGGCAGGGGGCTAGCGGCTACACCTTC
TRBJ1-1 TRBV4-3 TRBD1 16 - CASSQEQGMMNTEAFF TGCGCCAGCAGCCAAGAACAGGGGATGATGAACACTGAAGCTTTCTTT
TRBJ1-2 TRBV7-2 TRBD1 17 - CASSLGGTGALIYGYTF TGTGCCAGCAGCTTAGGAGGGACAGGGGCGCTGATCTATGGCTACACCTTC
TRBJ2-1 TRBV28 TRBD2 14 many CASSRTSSNNEQFF TGTGCCAGCAGTAGGACTAGCTCCAACAATGAGCAGTTCTTC
TRBJ2-3 TRBV10-3 TRBD2 16 few CAIRGFLAGSTDTQYF TGTGCCATCAGGGGCTTCTTAGCGGGGAGCACAGATACGCAGTATTTT
TRBJ1-2 TRBV14 - 13 - CASSQGRFYGYTF TGTGCCAGCAGCCAGGGCAGATTCTATGGCTACACCTTC
TRBJ1-2 TRBV28 - 15 many CASRVQTGGSYGYTF TGTGCCAGCAGAGTACAGACGGGGGGAAGCTATGGCTACACCTTC
TRBJ1-2 TRBV7-9 - 12 - CASSLEVAGYTF TGTGCCAGCAGCTTAGAGGTTGCGGGCTACACCTTC
TRBJ1-1 TRBV4-1 - 13 few CASSQDGTSEAFF TGCGCCAGCAGCCAAGATGGCACTTCCGAAGCTTTCTTT
TRBJ2-2 TRBV9 - 13 - CASGQGKTGELFF TGTGCCAGCGGCCAGGGGAAGACCGGGGAGCTGTTTTTT
TRBJ2-5 TRBV11-3 - 14 few CASSSLGSSETQYF TGTGCCAGCAGCTCCCTGGGTAGCTCGGAGACCCAGTACTTC
TRBJ2-5 TRBV30 TRBD2 14 few CAWSKLAGRETQYF TGTGCCTGGAGTAAGCTAGCGGGCCGGGAGACCCAGTACTTC
TRBJ2-2 TRBV9 - 14 few CASSVVADTGELFF TGTGCCAGCAGCGTAGTGGCAGACACCGGGGAGCTGTTTTTT
TRBJ2-2 TRBV5-6 TRBD2 15 few CASSYGRIPTGELFF TGTGCCAGCAGCTACGGGAGGATACCCACCGGGGAGCTGTTTTTT
TRBJ2-1 TRBV5-5 TRBD2 15 few CASRTSGGDYNEQFF TGTGCCAGCAGGACTAGCGGGGGCGATTACAATGAGCAGTTCTTC
TRBJ1-5 TRBV6-5 - 13 few CASSQDRGQPQHF TGTGCCAGCAGTCAAGATAGGGGGCAGCCCCAGCATTTT
TRBJ1-5 TRBV21-1 - 14 few CASPDSTGRQPQHF TGTGCCAGCCCCGACTCGACAGGGCGCCAGCCCCAGCATTTT
TRBJ2-5 TRBV7-7 - 11 few CASSRKETQYF TGTGCCAGCAGTCGGAAAGAGACCCAGTACTTC
TRBJ1-5 TRBV7-9 - 14 few CASSLSMGEQPQHF TGTGCCAGCAGCTTATCGATGGGGGAGCAGCCCCAGCATTTT
TRBJ1-1 TRBV5-4 - 15 - CASSLDRIMNTEAFF TGTGCCAGCAGCTTGGACAGGATCATGAACACTGAAGCTTTCTTT
TRBJ2-5 TRBV6-5 - 15 - CASSSTGTWGETQYF TGTGCCAGCAGTTCCACCGGGACCTGGGGGGAGACCCAGTACTTC
TRBJ1-4 TRBV2 - 14 few CASRHSHANEKLFF TGTGCCAGCAGGCATTCGCACGCTAATGAAAAACTGTTTTTT
TRBJ2-4 TRBV7-2 - 13 - CASSRGGGNIQYF TGCGCCAGCAGCCGGGGTGGGGGAAACATTCAGTACTTC
TRBJ2-6 TRBV19 TRBD2 21 few CASSRRLAGILSPPGANVLTF TGTGCCAGTAGTCGGCGACTAGCGGGGATTTTGTCCCCTCCGGGGGCCAACGTCCTGACTTTC
TRBJ2-1 TRBV7-9 TRBD2 15 - CASSLALAGAHEQFF TGTGCCAGCAGCTTAGCACTAGCGGGAGCTCATGAGCAGTTCTTC
TRBJ1-1 TRBV30 TRBD1 12 few CAWSLGQANAFF TGTGCCTGGAGTTTGGGACAGGCCAACGCTTTCTTT
TRBJ1-1 TRBV7-9 TRBD1 16 - CASSLGPGQGNTEAFF TGTGCCAGCAGCTTAGGGCCGGGACAGGGGAACACTGAAGCTTTCTTT
TRBJ2-1 TRBV9 TRBD2 15 many CASSPAVAGLNEQFF TGTGCCAGCAGCCCCGCGGTAGCGGGCCTCAATGAGCAGTTCTTC
TRBJ1-2 TRBV29-1 - 22 few CSVPKGTHISARQQRLNYGYTF TGCAGCGTTCCCAAGGGGACCCACATTTCGGCAAGGCAGCAGCGTCTAAACTATGGCTACACCTTC
TRBJ1-5 TRBV19 - 17 few CASSATFTGDSNQPQHF TGTGCCAGTAGTGCCACATTTACGGGGGATAGCAATCAGCCCCAGCATTTT
TRBJ2-4 TRBV4-2 - 16 many CASSQERVGTNNIQYF TGTGCCAGCAGCCAAGAAAGGGTAGGGACCAACAACATTCAGTACTTC
TRBJ1-2 TRBV7-2 - 15 - CASSLGQDANYGYTF TGTGCCAGCAGCTTAGGCCAGGACGCTAACTATGGCTACACCTTC
TRBJ2-1 TRBV18 TRBD2 16 - CASSPLGTSDYNEQFF TGTGCCAGCTCACCACTTGGGACTAGCGATTACAATGAGCAGTTCTTC
TRBJ2-3 TRBV6-5 - 11 - CASSSTSTQYF TGTGCCAGCAGTTCGACGTCTACGCAGTATTTT
TRBJ2-6 TRBV2 - 16 - CASSLQGSSGANVLTF TGTGCCAGCAGTTTACAGGGTTCCTCTGGGGCCAACGTCCTGACTTTC
TRBJ2-5 TRBV2 TRBD1 11 few CASGNRDSNYF TGTGCCAGCGGAAACCGGGACAGCAACTACTTC
TRBJ2-5 TRBV30 - 13 many CAWSVRTRETQYF TGTGCCTGGAGTGTAAGGACAAGAGAGACCCAGTACTTC
TRBJ1-2 TRBV21-1 - 15 - CASSPTMEGHYGYTF TGTGCCAGCAGCCCCACGATGGAGGGCCACTATGGCTACACCTTC
TRBJ1-6 TRBV7-2 - 13 - CASSLSRDSPLHF TGTGCCAGCAGCTTATCCAGGGATTCACCCCTCCACTTT
TRBJ2-3 TRBV18 TRBD2 18 few CASSPQVASGRGTDTQYF TGTGCCAGCTCACCGCAGGTTGCTAGCGGGAGGGGCACAGATACGCAGTATTTT
TRBJ1-3 TRBV9 - 15 - CASSVGRISGNTIYF TGTGCCAGCAGCGTAGGACGCATCTCTGGAAACACCATATATTTT
TRBJ1-6 TRBV13 TRBD1 15 - CASSGYRGGNSPLHF TGTGCCAGCAGCGGATACAGGGGTGGCAATTCACCCCTCCACTTT
TRBJ1-2 TRBV18 - 14 - CASSPSGHNYGYTF TGTGCCAGCTCACCATCGGGACACAACTATGGCTACACCTTC
TRBJ1-4 TRBV11-2 - 13 once CASRTWTDGKLFF TGTGCCAGCAGGACGTGGACCGATGGAAAACTGTTTTTT
TRBJ2-3 TRBV11-3 - 14 once CASSAGGYADTQYF TGTGCCAGCAGCGCCGGAGGGTATGCAGATACGCAGTATTTT
TRBJ2-2 TRBV6-4 - 16 - CASSEMTRLVAGELFF TGTGCCAGCAGTGAAATGACTAGATTGGTCGCCGGGGAGCTGTTTTTT
TRBJ2-3 TRBV14 TRBD2 18 - CASSQRAGRREGSDTQYF TGTGCCAGCAGCCAAAGGGCCGGGCGCAGGGAGGGTTCAGATACGCAGTATTTT
TRBJ1-5 TRBV11-2 TRBD1 13 few CASGARGEQPQHF TGTGCCAGCGGGGCCAGGGGGGAGCAGCCCCAGCATTTT
TRBJ2-7 TRBV5-1 - 15 - CASSLVLGTSYEQYF TGCGCCAGCAGCTTGGTTCTGGGTACGTCCTACGAGCAGTACTTC
TRBJ2-5 TRBV6-5 TRBD2 13 - CASRASGQETQYF TGTGCCAGCAGGGCTAGCGGGCAAGAGACCCAGTACTTC
TRBJ2-1 TRBV11-2 - 14 few CASSLTRNYNEQFF TGTGCCAGCAGCTTGACTAGGAACTACAATGAGCAGTTCTTC
TRBJ2-7 TRBV7-7 - 14 - CASSRDGLAYEQYF TGTGCCAGCAGCCGCGACGGACTGGCCTACGAGCAGTACTTC